These 14 T cell receptor beta chains came from one sample sequenced in a study of T cell repertoires in cytomegalovirus infection. One entry per CDR3 protein, called by TCRdb with MiXCR from the reads. This sample has 140,000 to 150,000 distinct CDR3 sequences, with approximately 30% found just once. Antigen specificity for these receptors is unknown. Sequenced material: CD8+ T cells from cultured PBMCs, taken from culture after CMV antigen stimulation. The receptors were sampled from a human donor in good health (CMV status not recorded). Some clones in this sample may be carry-over from other donors' samples.

At least ten counts were recorded for this clonotype. The chain couples TRBV4-1 to TRBJ2-2; TRBD1 might be the D (5 bases). This CDR3 region has 13 residues. V gave up 0 bases and J gave up 7 bases, with 6 bases separating them. Germline V lookup: CDR1 MGHRA, CDR2 YSYEKL. The CDR3 DNA is TGCGCCAGCAGCCAAGACAGGGACGGGGAGCTGTTTTTT. It translates to CASSQDRDGELFF.

This rearrangement joins TRBV25-1 to TRBJ1-2; D is unclear. CDR1 and CDR2 (germline): MGHDK, SYGVNS. With 10 bases removed from V and 7 bases from J, the gap between germline ends came to 10 bases. There are 10 residues in the CDR3. The CDR3, as DNA: TGTGCCACCTACTCGCTTGGCTACACCTTC. Residues: CATYSLGYTF.

This chain joins TRBV9 and TRBJ1-1, with D perhaps matching TRBD1 (5 bases). Germline V lookup: CDR1 SGDLS, CDR2 YYNGEE. V was cut by 0 bases and J by 1 base, with 7 bases left in between. This CDR3 is 14 amino acids long. As DNA, the CDR3 is TGTGCCAGCAGCGTAGCAGACAGGAACACTGAAGCTTTCTTT. This codes for CASSVADRNTEAFF.

The table lists this clonotype with a few counts. The chain recombines TRBV3-1 with TRBJ2-1; 10 positions agree with TRBD1. Unmatched junction bases numbered 9, after V lost 4 bases and J lost 0 bases. Germline V gene sequence: CDR1 LGHDT, CDR2 YNNKEL (reference sequence). The CDR3 covers 18 residues. Written as DNA, the CDR3 is TGTGCCAGCAGCCGCGGGACAGGGGAACAGAGCTCCTACAATGAGCAGTTCTTC. It specifies CASSRGTGEQSSYNEQFF.

The rearrangement uses TRBV19 and TRBJ1-1, with 11 bases that match TRBD1. Trimming removed 1 base from V and 0 bases from J; junction bases left unmatched: 13. Germline V gives CDR1 LNHDA, CDR2 SQIVND (reference sequence). This CDR3 spans 20 amino acids. The CDR3 DNA sequence: TGTGCCAGTAGTATAGTAGTTTGGGACAGGGGGAAGGGTATGAACACTGAAGCTTTCTTT. Translation: CASSIVVWDRGKGMNTEAFF.

Only a few counts were recorded for this clonotype. The rearrangement uses TRBV12-3 or TRBV12-4 and TRBJ2-2; 8 nucleotides agree with TRBD1. Losses at the gene ends were 4 bases for V and 7 bases for J; bases not matched to a gene: 5. This CDR3 is 14 amino acids long. This CDR3 reads CASSWTGLGGELFF. DNA for the CDR3: TGTGCCAGCAGTTGGACAGGGTTGGGCGGGGAGCTGTTTTTT.

This chain links TRBV5-5 with TRBJ2-2; D not resolved. CDR3 length equals 14 residues. Trimming stripped 2 bases from V and 1 base from J, with 6 bases between. Germline values: CDR1 SGHKS, CDR2 YYEKEE (reference sequence). CDR3 DNA: TGTGCCAGCAGCTTTCGACTGAACACCGGGGAGCTGTTTTTT. It encodes CASSFRLNTGELFF. The variable domain in full, completed from reference TRBV5-5 and TRBJ2-2, reads DAGVTQSPTHLIKTRGQQVTLRCSPISGHKSVSWYQQVLGQGPQFIFQYYEKEERGRGNFPDRFSARQFPNYSSELNVNALLLGDSALYLCASSFRLNTGELFFGEGSRLTVL.

In this sample, this clonotype turned up a few times. The chain links TRBV12-3 or TRBV12-4 to TRBJ1-1, with D perhaps matching TRBD1 (6 bases). V lost 5 bases and J 6 bases, leaving 16 bases between the germline ends. The CDR3 sequence is 14 residues long. Here the CDR3 DNA reads TGTGCCAGCAGTCTGGGGGCGGCCAGCGCTGAAGCTTTCTTT. Protein sequence: CASSLGAASAEAFF.

The chain couples TRBV9 to TRBJ2-3, with 8 bases identical to TRBD1. J gave up 6 bases and V 0 bases, and 6 bases lay outside the gene matches. CDR3 size: 15 residues. Germline CDR1 SGDLS, CDR2 YYNGEE. The CDR3 DNA reads TGTGCCAGCAGCGTAGGGAGACAGGGGTTCGATACGCAGTATTTT. Translation: CASSVGRQGFDTQYF. Variable domain in full (rest from reference TRBV9 and TRBJ2-3): DSGVTQTPKHLITATGQRVTLRCSPRSGDLSVYWYQQSLDQGLQFLIQYYNGEERAKGNILERFSAQQFPDLHSELNLSSLELGDSALYFCASSVGRQGFDTQYFGPGTRLTVL.

This clonotype was seen a few times. This chain connects TRBV19 to TRBJ1-5, with a weak D call TRBD1 (5 bases). CDR1 LNHDA and CDR2 SQIVND come from the germline V gene (reference sequence). V was shortened by 6 bases and J by 5 bases, with 20 bases between the two germline ends. This CDR3 is built from 16 residues. In nucleotides, the CDR3 is TGTGCCAGTAGCCTCACCCGGGACGTCTTCCATCAGCCCCAGCATTTT. Its protein is CASSLTRDVFHQPQHF.

The chain couples TRBV5-6 to TRBJ2-1, with D unresolved. The CDR3 covers 15 residues. Germline lookup yields CDR1 SGHDT and CDR2 YYEEEE. The V gene lost 0 bases and the J gene lost 4 bases, with 11 bases spanning the gap. The CDR3 sequence: CASSLVRRLYNEQFF. DNA of the CDR3: TGTGCCAGCAGCTTGGTACGGCGCCTTTACAATGAGCAGTTCTTC. Drawing the rest from reference TRBV5-6 and TRBJ2-1, the complete variable domain is DAGVTQSPTHLIKTRGQQVTLRCSPKSGHDTVSWYQQALGQGPQFIFQYYEEEERQRGNFPDRFSGHQFPNYSSELNVNALLLGDSALYLCASSLVRRLYNEQFFGPGTRLTVL.

This clonotype was counted a few times. The genes are TRBV7-2 and TRBJ1-5; TRBD1 aligns across 9 bases. The ends lost 6 bases at V and 7 bases at J; junction bases unmatched: 10. Germline CDR1 reads SGHTA; CDR2 reads FQGNSA. The length of the CDR3 is 15 residues. The CDR3 spells CASSRGEDRGQPQHF. The CDR3 DNA reads as TGTGCCAGCAGTCGAGGGGAGGACAGGGGCCAGCCCCAGCATTTT. Variable domain in full (rest from reference TRBV7-2 and TRBJ1-5): GAGVSQSPSNKVTEKGKDVELRCDPISGHTALYWYRQSLGQGLEFLIYFQGNSAPDKSGLPSDRFSAERTGGSVSTLTIQRTQQEDSAVYLCASSRGEDRGQPQHFGDGTRLSIL.

The J gene is TRBJ2-7, the V gene TRBV29-1, with TRBD1 identical over 10 bases. V shed 6 bases, J shed 3 bases, and the junction held 17 bases outside the gene matches. This CDR3 region has 17 residues. Per germline, CDR1 SQVTM and CDR2 ANQGSEA. The CDR3 sequence: CSVAGTGDFGYYYEQYF. The CDR3 DNA sequence: TGCAGCGTCGCCGGGACAGGGGATTTTGGGTACTACTACGAGCAGTACTTC.

This clonotype has ten or more counts. This chain links TRBV28 with TRBJ1-5; D is uncertain. This CDR3 comprises 14 residues. Germline assignment: CDR1 MDHEN and CDR2 SYDVKM. V was cut by 5 bases and J by 2 bases, with 10 bases left in between. DNA for the CDR3: TGTGCCAGCAGTATCGGATGGGGCAATCAGCCCCAGCATTTT. Protein sequence: CASSIGWGNQPQHF.